Listed below are T cell receptor beta chains from one sample, sequenced in a study of T cell repertoires in cytomegalovirus infection. From the reads, TCRdb called clonotypes with MiXCR, one entry per CDR3 protein. The data hold around 740,000 distinct CDR3 sequences, with 35% to 40% observed a single time. Sequencing was done on a sample of PBMCs. These receptors were taken from a human donor in good health (CMV status not recorded). Some clones in this sample may be carry-over from other donors' samples. CDR3s include the opening cysteine and the closing phenylalanine or tryptophan. The D gene is left open where the match is weak. Clone size appears in some rows only: once, few, many, or a class for an expanded clone.

.	TRBV5-6	TRBJ1-5	once	CASSFGGGRNQPQHF	TGTGCCAGCAGCTTCGGAGGCGGCCGCAATCAGCCCCAGCATTTT
.	TRBV28	TRBJ2-7	few	CASNGDSYEQYF	TGTGCCAGCAATGGGGATTCCTACGAGCAGTACTTC
.	TRBV20-1	TRBJ1-1	few	CSARVRTAMNTEAFF	TGCAGTGCTAGAGTTAGGACAGCCATGAACACTGAAGCTTTCTTT
.	TRBV7-2	TRBJ2-3	few	CASSLAPTSTDTQYF	TGTGCCAGCAGCTTAGCGCCCACTAGCACAGATACGCAGTATTTT
.	TRBV7-6	TRBJ2-3	many	CASSKSTDTQYF	TGTGCCAGCAGTAAAAGCACAGATACGCAGTATTTT
.	TRBV7-9	TRBJ2-1	few	CASSLGTGPQFF	TGTGCCAGCAGCTTAGGTACAGGGCCGCAGTTCTTC
.	TRBV12-3/TRBV12-4	TRBJ1-2	.	CASRSQNGGRGYTF	TGTGCCAGCAGGTCTCAAAACGGGGGGCGAGGCTACACCTTC
.	TRBV6-8	TRBJ2-7	.	CASSYRHSYEQYF	TGTGCCAGCAGTTACAGACACTCCTACGAGCAGTACTTC
.	TRBV20-1	TRBJ1-6	.	CSAPPGARNSPLHF	TGCAGTGCTCCCCCAGGGGCGCGAAATTCACCCCTCCACTTT
.	TRBV6-6	TRBJ2-7	.	CASSYGDRTGSFSYDQYF	TGTGCCAGCAGTTACGGAGATAGGACGGGATCGTTCTCCTACGATCAGTACTTC
.	TRBV6-2/TRBV6-3	TRBJ2-7	.	CASSYNGRSSEQYF	TGTGCCAGCAGTTACAACGGCAGGTCCTCCGAGCAGTACTTC
TRBD1	TRBV2	TRBJ1-1	.	CADRQGVNTEAFF	TGTGCCGACCGACAGGGGGTGAACACTGAAGCTTTCTTT
.	TRBV12-3/TRBV12-4	TRBJ1-1	few	CASSFVGGHTEAFF	TGTGCCAGCAGTTTTGTAGGGGGGCACACTGAAGCTTTCTTT
.	TRBV28	TRBJ1-4	.	CASSPLDWDEKLFF	TGTGCCAGCAGTCCCCTCGACTGGGATGAAAAACTGTTTTTT
.	TRBV28	TRBJ2-2	.	CASTLTGTMNTGELFF	TGTGCCAGCACTCTAACCGGGACAATGAACACCGGGGAGCTGTTTTTT
.	TRBV5-4	TRBJ1-3	few	CASSQWRGDTGLRGNTIYF	TGTGCCAGCAGCCAATGGAGGGGAGATACAGGACTGCGCGGAAACACCATATATTTT
TRBD2	TRBV29-1	TRBJ2-1	.	CSVEGRERRGGVYNEQFF	TGCAGCGTTGAAGGAAGGGAGAGGCGGGGGGGCGTTTACAATGAGCAGTTCTTC
.	TRBV7-2	TRBJ1-3	.	CASSFIGTSSGNTLYF	TGTGCCAGCAGCTTTATAGGGACCTCGTCTGGAAACACCCTATATTTT
.	TRBV28	TRBJ1-6	.	CASSSYNSNSPLHF	TGTGCCAGCAGTTCTTACAATAGTAATTCACCCCTCCACTTT
.	TRBV6-1	TRBJ1-5	.	CASTTSMRTQPQHF	TGTGCCAGCACCACCTCCATGAGGACTCAGCCCCAGCATTTT
TRBD1	TRBV29-1	TRBJ2-1	once	CSVGTGGAGSEQFF	TGCAGCGTGGGGACAGGGGGCGCAGGGAGTGAGCAGTTCTTC
TRBD1	TRBV6-6	TRBJ2-5	few	CASSDLGDREETQYF	TGTGCCAGCAGTGATTTGGGAGACAGGGAAGAGACCCAGTACTTC
.	TRBV7-2	TRBJ1-5	many	CASSRTWTGSGPQHF	TGTGCCAGCAGCCGAACATGGACGGGCAGTGGGCCCCAGCATTTT
.	TRBV19	TRBJ2-1	.	CASTPDTSSYNEQFF	TGTGCCAGTACTCCGGACACGAGCTCCTACAATGAGCAGTTCTTC
TRBD2	TRBV7-2	TRBJ2-5	many	CASSLAPGLEKVPKETQYF	TGTGCCAGCAGCTTAGCACCGGGACTAGAAAAGGTTCCGAAGGAGACCCAGTACTTC
.	TRBV2	TRBJ2-2	.	CASSEWGHYTGELFF	TGTGCCAGCAGTGAATGGGGACACTACACCGGGGAGCTGTTTTTT
.	TRBV7-9	TRBJ2-7	many	CASSLSGQEYEQYF	TGTGCCAGCAGCTTATCAGGGCAGGAATACGAGCAGTACTTC
.	TRBV7-2	TRBJ1-5	.	CASSLAWGAGQPQRF	TGTGCCAGCAGCTTAGCCTGGGGGGCGGGTCAGCCCCAGCGTTTT
TRBD2	TRBV19	TRBJ2-5	.	CASSHRLAGEETQYF	TGTGCCAGTAGTCACCGACTAGCGGGAGAAGAGACCCAGTACTTC
.	TRBV20-1	TRBJ2-4	.	CSASTPAERNIQYF	TGCAGTGCTAGTACCCCCGCGGAGAGAAACATTCAGTACTTC
.	TRBV2	TRBJ2-7	once	CASQPGARQGKAYEQYF	TGTGCCAGCCAACCGGGGGCAAGACAGGGTAAGGCCTACGAGCAGTACTTC
TRBD1	TRBV28	TRBJ1-2	few	CASRNDRGDGYTF	TGTGCCAGCAGGAACGACAGGGGGGATGGCTACACCTTC
.	TRBV4-1	TRBJ2-1	.	CASAGGGTGEDEQFF	TGCGCCAGCGCGGGAGGGGGGACAGGGGAGGATGAGCAGTTCTTC
TRBD1	TRBV12-3/TRBV12-4	TRBJ1-2	few	CASSSGTGIGYTF	TGTGCCAGCAGTTCCGGGACAGGCATTGGCTACACCTTC
.	TRBV12-3/TRBV12-4	TRBJ1-1	.	CASSPRDEAFF	TGTGCCAGCAGTCCTAGGGATGAAGCTTTCTTT
.	TRBV7-2	TRBJ1-6	.	CASSLGGGFSSYNSPLHF	TGTGCCAGCAGCTTGGGCGGAGGGTTCAGCTCCTATAATTCACCCCTCCACTTT
TRBD2	TRBV7-2	TRBJ2-1	.	CASSLLGGKSSYNEQFF	TGTGCCAGCAGCCTCCTCGGGGGGAAAAGCTCCTACAATGAGCAGTTCTTC
TRBD1	TRBV6-6	TRBJ1-4	few	CASSRDSTNEKLFF	TGTGCCAGCAGCAGGGACAGTACTAATGAAAAACTGTTTTTT
.	TRBV20-1	TRBJ2-5	few	CSARGSQETQYF	TGCAGTGCTAGGGGGTCCCAAGAGACCCAGTACTTC
TRBD2	TRBV7-2	TRBJ2-3	few	CASSLRRERDTQYF	TGTGCCAGCAGCCTCCGGCGGGAGAGAGATACGCAGTATTTT
.	TRBV29-1	TRBJ1-6	few	CSVGEGTTNSPLHF	TGCAGCGTTGGGGAGGGGACAACTAATTCACCCCTCCACTTT
.	TRBV6-6	TRBJ1-1	.	CAAFGVAENTEAFF	TGTGCCGCATTCGGGGTCGCCGAGAACACTGAAGCTTTCTTT
.	TRBV27	TRBJ2-7	.	CASSSRSASYEQYF	TGTGCCAGCAGTTCCCGGAGTGCGTCCTACGAGCAGTACTTC
TRBD1	TRBV15	TRBJ1-2	few	CATSKDRVAGYTF	TGTGCCACCAGCAAAGACAGGGTGGCTGGCTACACCTTC
TRBD2	TRBV7-3	TRBJ2-3	few	CASSLEGAGTDTQYF	TGTGCCAGCAGCTTAGAGGGAGCGGGGACAGATACGCAGTATTTT
TRBD1	TRBV7-6	TRBJ1-1	many	CASSPRQGKRTEAFF	TGTGCCAGCAGCCCCCGACAGGGGAAGAGGACTGAAGCTTTCTTT
.	TRBV6-5	TRBJ2-5	.	CASKPPGRIQETQYF	TGTGCCAGCAAACCACCGGGACGTATTCAAGAGACCCAGTACTTC
TRBD2	TRBV12-3/TRBV12-4	TRBJ2-1	.	CASSYPGLAGINEQFF	TGTGCCAGCAGTTACCCAGGACTAGCGGGAATTAATGAGCAGTTCTTC
.	TRBV20-1	TRBJ2-5	once	CAGTFRETQYF	TGCGCCGGGACGTTTCGAGAGACCCAGTACTTC
.	TRBV28	TRBJ1-5	.	CASSFPRFANQPQHF	TGTGCCAGCAGTTTCCCCAGGTTCGCCAATCAGCCCCAGCATTTT
TRBD1	TRBV7-9	TRBJ1-1	few	CASSARQGLGRAEAFF	TGTGCCAGCAGCGCACGACAGGGTTTAGGTAGGGCTGAAGCTTTCTTT